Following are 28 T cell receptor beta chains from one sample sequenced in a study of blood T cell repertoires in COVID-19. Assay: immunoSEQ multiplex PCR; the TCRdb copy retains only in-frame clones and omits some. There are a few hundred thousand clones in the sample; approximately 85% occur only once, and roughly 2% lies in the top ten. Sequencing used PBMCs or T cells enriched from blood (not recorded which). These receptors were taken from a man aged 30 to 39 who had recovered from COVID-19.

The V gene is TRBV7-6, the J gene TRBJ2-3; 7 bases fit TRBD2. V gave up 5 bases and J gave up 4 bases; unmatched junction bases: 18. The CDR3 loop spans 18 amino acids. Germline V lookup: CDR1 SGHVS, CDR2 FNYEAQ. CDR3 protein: CASSPSGLGYGSPDTQYF. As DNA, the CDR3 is TGTGCCAGCAGCCCTAGCGGTTTGGGCTACGGGAGTCCAGATACGCAGTATTTT.

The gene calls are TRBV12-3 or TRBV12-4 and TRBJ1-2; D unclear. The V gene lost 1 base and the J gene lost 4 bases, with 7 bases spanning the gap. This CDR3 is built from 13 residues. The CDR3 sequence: CASSLDRVYGYTF. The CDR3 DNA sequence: TGTGCCAGCAGTTTAGACAGAGTCTATGGCTACACCTTC.

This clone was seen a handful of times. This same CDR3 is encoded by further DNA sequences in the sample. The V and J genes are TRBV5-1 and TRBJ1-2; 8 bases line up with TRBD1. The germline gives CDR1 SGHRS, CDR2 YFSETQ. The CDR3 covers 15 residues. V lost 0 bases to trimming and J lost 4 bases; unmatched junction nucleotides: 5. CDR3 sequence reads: CASSLGQGAGYGYTF. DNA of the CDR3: TGCGCCAGCAGCTTGGGGCAGGGGGCAGGCTATGGCTACACCTTC.

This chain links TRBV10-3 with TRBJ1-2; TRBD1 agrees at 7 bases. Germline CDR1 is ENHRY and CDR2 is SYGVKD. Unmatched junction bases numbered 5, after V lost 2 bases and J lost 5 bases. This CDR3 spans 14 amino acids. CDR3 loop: CAISETGVRYGYTF. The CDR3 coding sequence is TGTGCCATCAGTGAGACAGGGGTTAGGTATGGCTACACCTTC.

CDR3: CASRRGTGQETQYF. CDR3 bases: TGTGCCAGCAGGAGAGGGACAGGCCAAGAGACCCAGTACTTC. The chain is built from TRBV7-9 and TRBJ2-5, with 8 bases fitting TRBD1. The CDR3 has 14 amino acids. Germline V lookup: CDR1 SEHNR, CDR2 FQNEAQ (reference sequence). With V trimmed by 6 bases and J by 1 base, 4 bases remained unmatched.

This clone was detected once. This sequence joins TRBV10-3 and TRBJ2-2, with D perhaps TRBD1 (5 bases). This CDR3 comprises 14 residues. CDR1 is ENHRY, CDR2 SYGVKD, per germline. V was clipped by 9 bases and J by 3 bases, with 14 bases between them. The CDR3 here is CAIRTFRDTGELFF. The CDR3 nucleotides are TGTGCCATAAGGACATTTCGGGACACCGGGGAGCTGTTTTTT.

The CDR3 DNA reads TGTGCCATCAGTGACTCCCTAGAAGGCGGAGATACGCAGTATTTT. Translation: CAISDSLEGGDTQYF. The chain is built from TRBV10-3 and TRBJ2-3, with unresolved D. The CDR3 has 15 residues. Germline V gene lookup returns CDR1 ENHRY and CDR2 SYGVKD. The V end was cut by 3 bases, the J end by 5 bases, with 15 bases between.

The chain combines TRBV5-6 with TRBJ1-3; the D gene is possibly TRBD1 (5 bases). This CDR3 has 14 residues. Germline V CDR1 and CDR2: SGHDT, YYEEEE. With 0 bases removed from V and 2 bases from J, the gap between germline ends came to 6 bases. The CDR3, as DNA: TGTGCCAGCAGCTTGGGGACAACTGGAAACACCATATATTTT. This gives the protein CASSLGTTGNTIYF.

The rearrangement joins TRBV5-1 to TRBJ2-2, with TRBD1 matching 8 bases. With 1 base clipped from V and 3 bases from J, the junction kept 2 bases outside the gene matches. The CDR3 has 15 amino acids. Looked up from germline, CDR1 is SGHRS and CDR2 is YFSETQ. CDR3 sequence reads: CASSLQTGDTGELFF. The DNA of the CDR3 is TGCGCCAGCAGCTTGCAGACAGGGGACACCGGGGAGCTGTTTTTT.

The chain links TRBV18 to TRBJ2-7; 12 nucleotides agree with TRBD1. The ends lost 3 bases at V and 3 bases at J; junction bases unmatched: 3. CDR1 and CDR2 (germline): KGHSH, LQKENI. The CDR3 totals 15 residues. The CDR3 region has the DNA TGTGCCAGCTCACCGGGACAGGGGGCGGGCTACGAGCAGTACTTC. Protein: CASSPGQGAGYEQYF.

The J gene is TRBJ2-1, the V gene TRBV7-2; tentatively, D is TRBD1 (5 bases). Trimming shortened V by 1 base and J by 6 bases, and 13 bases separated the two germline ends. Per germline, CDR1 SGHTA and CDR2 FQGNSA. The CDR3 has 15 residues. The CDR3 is CASSLVLPGRNEQFF. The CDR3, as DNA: TGTGCCAGCAGCTTAGTTTTGCCAGGGCGCAATGAGCAGTTCTTC. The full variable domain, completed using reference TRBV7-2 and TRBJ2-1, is GAGVSQSPSNKVTEKGKDVELRCDPISGHTALYWYRQSLGQGLEFLIYFQGNSAPDKSGLPSDRFSAERTGGSVSTLTIQRTQQEDSAVYLCASSLVLPGRNEQFFGPGTRLTVL.

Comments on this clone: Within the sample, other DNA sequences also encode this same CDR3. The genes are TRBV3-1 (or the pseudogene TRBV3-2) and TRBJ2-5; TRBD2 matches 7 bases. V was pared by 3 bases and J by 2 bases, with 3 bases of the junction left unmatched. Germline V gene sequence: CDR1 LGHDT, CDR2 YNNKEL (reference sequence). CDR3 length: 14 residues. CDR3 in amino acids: CASSHRGGQETQYF. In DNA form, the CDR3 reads TGTGCCAGCAGCCACCGCGGGGGACAAGAGACCCAGTACTTC.

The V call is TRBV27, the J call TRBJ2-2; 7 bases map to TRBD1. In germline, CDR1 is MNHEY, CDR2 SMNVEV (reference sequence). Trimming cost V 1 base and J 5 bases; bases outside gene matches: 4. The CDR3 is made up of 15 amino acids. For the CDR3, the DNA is TGTGCCAGCAGTTTATGGGACAGCAGGACCGGGGAGCTGTTTTTT. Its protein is CASSLWDSRTGELFF.

The CDR3 sequence is CASSLAPRLETQYF. CDR3 coding DNA: TGTGCCAGCAGCTTAGCGCCGAGACTAGAGACCCAGTACTTC. The chain combines TRBV11-1 with TRBJ2-5; the D is unclear. CDR1 and CDR2 (germline): SGHAT, FQDESV (reference sequence). V lost 0 bases and J 4 bases, leaving 9 bases between the germline ends. The CDR3 totals 14 residues.

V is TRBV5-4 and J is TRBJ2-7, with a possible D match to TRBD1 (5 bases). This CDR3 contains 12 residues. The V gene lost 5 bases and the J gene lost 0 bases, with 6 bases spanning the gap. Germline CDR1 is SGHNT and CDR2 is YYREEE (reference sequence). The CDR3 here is CASSGHSYEQYF. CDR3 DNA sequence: TGTGCCAGCAGTGGACACTCCTACGAGCAGTACTTC. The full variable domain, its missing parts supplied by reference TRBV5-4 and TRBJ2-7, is ETGVTQSPTHLIKTRGQQVTLRCSSQSGHNTVSWYQQALGQGPQFIFQYYREEENGRGNFPPRFSGLQFPNYSSELNVNALELDDSALYLCASSGHSYEQYFGPGTRLTVT.

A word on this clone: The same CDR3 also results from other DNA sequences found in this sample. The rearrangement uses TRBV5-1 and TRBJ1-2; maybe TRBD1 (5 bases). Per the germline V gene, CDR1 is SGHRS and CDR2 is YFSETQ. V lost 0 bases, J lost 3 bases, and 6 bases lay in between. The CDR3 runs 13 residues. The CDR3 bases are TGCGCCAGCAGCTTGGGGGGCGACTATGGCTACACCTTC. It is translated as CASSLGGDYGYTF.

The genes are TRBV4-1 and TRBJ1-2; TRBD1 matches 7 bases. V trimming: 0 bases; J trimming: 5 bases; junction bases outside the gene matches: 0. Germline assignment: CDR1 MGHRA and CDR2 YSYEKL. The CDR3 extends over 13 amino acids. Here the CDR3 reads CASSQEQGYGYTF. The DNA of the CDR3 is TGCGCCAGCAGCCAAGAACAGGGGTATGGCTACACCTTC.

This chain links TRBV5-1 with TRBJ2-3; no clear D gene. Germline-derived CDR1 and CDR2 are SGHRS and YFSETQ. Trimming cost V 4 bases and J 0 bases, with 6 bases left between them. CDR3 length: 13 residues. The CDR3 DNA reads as TGCGCCAGCAGCCCAACTAGCACAGATACGCAGTATTTT. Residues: CASSPTSTDTQYF.

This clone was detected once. As DNA, the CDR3 is TGTGCCACCAGCATAGAGATTGGCGGCGGCTACGAGCAGTACTTC. Residues: CATSIEIGGGYEQYF. The V call is TRBV15, the J call TRBJ2-7; no clear D. The CDR3 has 15 amino acids. V was trimmed by 4 bases and J by 3 bases, leaving 16 bases between them. Per germline, CDR1 LNHNV and CDR2 YYDKDF (reference sequence).

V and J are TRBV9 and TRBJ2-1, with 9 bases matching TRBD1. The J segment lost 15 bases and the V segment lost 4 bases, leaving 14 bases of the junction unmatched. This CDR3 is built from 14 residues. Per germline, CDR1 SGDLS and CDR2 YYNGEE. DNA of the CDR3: TGTGCCAGCAGCATGTCATGGAGGGGACAGGGCACGTTCTTC. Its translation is CASSMSWRGQGTFF.

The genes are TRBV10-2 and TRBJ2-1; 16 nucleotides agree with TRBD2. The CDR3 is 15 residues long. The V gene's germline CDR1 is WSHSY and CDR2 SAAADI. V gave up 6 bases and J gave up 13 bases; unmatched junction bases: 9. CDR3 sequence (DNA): TGCGCCAGCAGCGGGACTAGCGGGGGGGCCAGGCAACAGTTCTTC. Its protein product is CASSGTSGGARQQFF.

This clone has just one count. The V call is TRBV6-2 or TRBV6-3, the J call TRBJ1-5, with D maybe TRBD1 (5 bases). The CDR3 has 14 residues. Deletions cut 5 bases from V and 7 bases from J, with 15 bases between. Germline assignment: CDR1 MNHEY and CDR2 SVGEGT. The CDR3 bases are TGTGCCAGCAGTCCCGGGGGACGTCGGCAGCCCCAGCATTTT. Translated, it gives CASSPGGRRQPQHF.

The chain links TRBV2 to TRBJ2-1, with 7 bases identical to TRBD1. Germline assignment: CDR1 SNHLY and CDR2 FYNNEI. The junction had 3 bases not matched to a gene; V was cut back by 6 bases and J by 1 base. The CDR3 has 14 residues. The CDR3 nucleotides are TGTGCCAGCAGGCAGGGACAGTCCTACAATGAGCAGTTCTTC. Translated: CASRQGQSYNEQFF. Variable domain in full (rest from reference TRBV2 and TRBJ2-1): EPEVTQTPSHQVTQMGQEVILRCVPISNHLYFYWYRQILGQKVEFLVSFYNNEISEKSEIFDDQFSVERPDGSNFTLKIRSTKLEDSAMYFCASRQGQSYNEQFFGPGTRLTVL.

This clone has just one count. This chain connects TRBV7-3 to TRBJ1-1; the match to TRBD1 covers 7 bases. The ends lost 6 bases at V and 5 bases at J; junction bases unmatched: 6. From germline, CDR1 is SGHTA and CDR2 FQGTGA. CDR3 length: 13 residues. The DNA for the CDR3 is TGTGCCAGCAGTCTCGGGACAGCGACTGAAGCTTTCTTT. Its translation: CASSLGTATEAFF.

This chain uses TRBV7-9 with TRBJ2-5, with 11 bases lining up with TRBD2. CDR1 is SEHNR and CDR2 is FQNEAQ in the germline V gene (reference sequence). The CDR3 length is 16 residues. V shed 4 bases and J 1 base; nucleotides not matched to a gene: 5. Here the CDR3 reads CASSSLAGGPQETQYF. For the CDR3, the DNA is TGTGCCAGCAGCTCCCTAGCGGGGGGACCCCAAGAGACCCAGTACTTC.

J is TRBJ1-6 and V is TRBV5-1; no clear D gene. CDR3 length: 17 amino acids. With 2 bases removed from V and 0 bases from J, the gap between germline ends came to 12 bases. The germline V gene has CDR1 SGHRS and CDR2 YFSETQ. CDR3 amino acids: CASSFRAGLSYNSPLHF. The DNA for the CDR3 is TGCGCCAGCAGCTTCCGGGCGGGTCTCTCCTATAATTCACCCCTCCACTTT.

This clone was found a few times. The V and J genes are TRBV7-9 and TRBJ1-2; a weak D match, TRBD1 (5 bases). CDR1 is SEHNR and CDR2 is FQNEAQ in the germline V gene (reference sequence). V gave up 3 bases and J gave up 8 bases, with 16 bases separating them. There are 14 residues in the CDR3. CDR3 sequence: CASSLRQGLEGYTF. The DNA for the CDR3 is TGTGCCAGCAGCTTGAGGCAGGGCCTGGAGGGCTACACCTTC.

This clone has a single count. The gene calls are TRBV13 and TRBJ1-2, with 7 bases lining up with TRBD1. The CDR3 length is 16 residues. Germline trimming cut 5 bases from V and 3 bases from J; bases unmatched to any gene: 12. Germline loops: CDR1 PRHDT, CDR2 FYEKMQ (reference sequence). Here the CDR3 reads CASSQAGTAGYYGYTF. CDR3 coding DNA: TGTGCCAGCAGCCAAGCTGGGACAGCAGGGTACTATGGCTACACCTTC.